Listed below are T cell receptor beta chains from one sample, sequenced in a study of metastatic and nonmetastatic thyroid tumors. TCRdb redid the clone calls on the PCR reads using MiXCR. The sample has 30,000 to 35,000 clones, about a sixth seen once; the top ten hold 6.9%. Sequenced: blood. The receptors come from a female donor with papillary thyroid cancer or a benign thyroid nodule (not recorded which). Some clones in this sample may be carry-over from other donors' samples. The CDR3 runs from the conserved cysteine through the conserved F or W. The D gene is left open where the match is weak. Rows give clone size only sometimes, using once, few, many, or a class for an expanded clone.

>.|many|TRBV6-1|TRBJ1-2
CASRQDYSGYTF
TGTGCCAGCAGACAGGACTACTCTGGCTACACCTTC
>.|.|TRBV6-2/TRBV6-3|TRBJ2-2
CASSRGWVRYTGGLFF
TGTGCCAGCAGTCGAGGTTGGGTTAGATACACCGGGGGGCTGTTTTTT
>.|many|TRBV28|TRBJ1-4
CASSQQPTNEKLFF
TGTGCCAGCAGTCAGCAGCCAACTAATGAAAAACTGTTTTTT
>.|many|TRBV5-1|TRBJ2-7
CASSIYTGSYEQYF
TGCGCCAGCAGCATATACACCGGCTCCTACGAGCAGTACTTC
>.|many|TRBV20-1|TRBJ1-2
CSAREGSPNYGYTF
TGCAGTGCTAGAGAAGGCAGCCCTAACTATGGCTACACCTTC
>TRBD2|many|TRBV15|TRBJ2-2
CATSRGFRDGGTGELFF
TGTGCCACCAGCAGAGGCTTCCGGGACGGGGGGACCGGGGAGCTGTTTTTT
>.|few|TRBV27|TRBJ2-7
CASRARGGAYEQYF
TGTGCCAGCAGGGCTAGAGGGGGGGCCTACGAGCAGTACTTC
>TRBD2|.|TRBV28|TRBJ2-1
CASSLFWTSGSRRHNEQFF
TGTGCCAGCAGTTTATTTTGGACTAGCGGGAGTAGACGGCACAATGAGCAGTTCTTC
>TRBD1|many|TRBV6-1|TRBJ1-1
CASIENRGKDTEAFF
TGTGCCAGCATCGAAAACAGGGGCAAGGACACTGAAGCTTTCTTT
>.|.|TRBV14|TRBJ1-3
CASSQTMSRGFGNTIYF
TGTGCCAGCAGCCAGACGATGTCCAGGGGTTTCGGAAACACCATATATTTT
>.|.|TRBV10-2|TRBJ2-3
CAISVGTVTQYF
TGCGCCATCAGTGTGGGGACGGTTACGCAGTATTTT